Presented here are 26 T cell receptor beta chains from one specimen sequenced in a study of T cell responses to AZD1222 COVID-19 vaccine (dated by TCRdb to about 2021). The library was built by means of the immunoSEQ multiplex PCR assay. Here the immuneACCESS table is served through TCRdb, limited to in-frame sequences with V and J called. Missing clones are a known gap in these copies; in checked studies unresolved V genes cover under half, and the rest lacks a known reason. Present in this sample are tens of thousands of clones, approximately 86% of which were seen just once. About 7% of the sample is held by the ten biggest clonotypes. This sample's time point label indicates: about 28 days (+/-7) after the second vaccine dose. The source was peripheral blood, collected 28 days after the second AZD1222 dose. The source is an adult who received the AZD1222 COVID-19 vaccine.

In DNA form, the CDR3 reads TGTGCCAGCAGCTTAACGGGGGCTAACTCACCCCTCCACTTT. Its translation is CASSLTGANSPLHF. The J gene is TRBJ1-6, the V gene TRBV9; tentative D call: TRBD1 (6 bases). The CDR3 length is 14 residues. V lost 4 bases and J 10 bases, leaving 15 bases between the germline ends. The V gene's germline CDR1 is SGDLS and CDR2 YYNGEE.

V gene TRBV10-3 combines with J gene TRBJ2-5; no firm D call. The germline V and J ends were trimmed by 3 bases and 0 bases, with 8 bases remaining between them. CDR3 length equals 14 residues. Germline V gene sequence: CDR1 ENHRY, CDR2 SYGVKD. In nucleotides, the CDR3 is TGTGCCATCAGTGAAGGAGCCAACCAAGAGACCCAGTACTTC. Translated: CAISEGANQETQYF.

The CDR3 bases are TGTGCCAGCAGCCTGCAAGAGACCCAGTACTTC. Protein product: CASSLQETQYF. The V and J genes are TRBV7-8 and TRBJ2-5; no clear D. Trimming removed 5 bases from V and 2 bases from J, with 3 bases in between. Per germline, CDR1 SGHVS and CDR2 FQNEAQ. This CDR3 spans 11 amino acids. Drawing the rest from reference TRBV7-8 and TRBJ2-5, the complete variable domain is GAGVSQSPRYKVAKRGQDVALRCDPISGHVSLFWYQQALGQGPEFLTYFQNEAQLDKSGLPSDRFFAERPEGSVSTLKIQRTQQEDSAVYLCASSLQETQYFGPGTRLLVL.

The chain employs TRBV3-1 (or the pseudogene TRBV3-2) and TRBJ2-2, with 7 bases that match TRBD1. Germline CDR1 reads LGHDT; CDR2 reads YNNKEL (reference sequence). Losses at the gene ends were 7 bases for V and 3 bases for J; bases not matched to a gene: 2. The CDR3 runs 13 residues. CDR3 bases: TGTGCCAGCAAGGGGGCTTACACCGGGGAGCTGTTTTTT. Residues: CASKGAYTGELFF.

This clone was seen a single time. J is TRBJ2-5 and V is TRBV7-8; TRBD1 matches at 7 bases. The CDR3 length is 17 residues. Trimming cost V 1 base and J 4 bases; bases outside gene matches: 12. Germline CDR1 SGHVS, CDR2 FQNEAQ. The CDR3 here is CASSLGSSTGTGETQYF. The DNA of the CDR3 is TGTGCCAGCAGCTTAGGGTCTTCGACAGGGACCGGAGAGACCCAGTACTTC.

The CDR3 DNA reads TGCGCCAGCAGCCCGACAGGGCGTAGTTCCTACAATGAGCAGTTCTTC. It is translated as CASSPTGRSSYNEQFF. V gene TRBV5-1 combines with J gene TRBJ2-1; 7 bases match TRBD1. CDR1 and CDR2 from the germline V gene are SGHRS and YFSETQ. Trimming at V came to 4 bases and at J to 1 base, leaving 8 bases not matched to a gene. The CDR3 contains 16 residues.

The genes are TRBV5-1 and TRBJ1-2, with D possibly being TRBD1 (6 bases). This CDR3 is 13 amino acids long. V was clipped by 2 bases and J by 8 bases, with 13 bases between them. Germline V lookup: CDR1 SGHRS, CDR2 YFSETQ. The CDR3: CASSFPGESGYTF. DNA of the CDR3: TGCGCCAGCAGCTTCCCAGGGGAATCGGGCTACACCTTC.

The chain's CDR3 is CASQPTLNTEAFF. CDR3 DNA: TGTGCCTCACAGCCAACCCTGAACACTGAAGCTTTCTTT. V is TRBV10-3 and J is TRBJ1-1; D ambiguous. Germline V CDR1 and CDR2: ENHRY, SYGVKD. This CDR3 is built from 13 residues. Trimming took 11 bases from V and 0 from J, leaving 13 bases between them.

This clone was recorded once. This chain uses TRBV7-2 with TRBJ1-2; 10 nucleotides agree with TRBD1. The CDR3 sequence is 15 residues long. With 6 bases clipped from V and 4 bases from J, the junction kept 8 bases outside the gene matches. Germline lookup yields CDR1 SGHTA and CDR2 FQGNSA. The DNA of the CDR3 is TGTGCCAGCAGGGGGGGACAGGGGCAAGCCTATGGCTACACCTTC. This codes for CASRGGQGQAYGYTF.

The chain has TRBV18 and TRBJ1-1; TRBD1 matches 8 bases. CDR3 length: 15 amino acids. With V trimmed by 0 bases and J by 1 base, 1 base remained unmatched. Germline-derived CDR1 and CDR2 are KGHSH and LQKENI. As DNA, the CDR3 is TGTGCCAGCTCACCACCCGGACAGGGGAACACTGAAGCTTTCTTT. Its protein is CASSPPGQGNTEAFF.

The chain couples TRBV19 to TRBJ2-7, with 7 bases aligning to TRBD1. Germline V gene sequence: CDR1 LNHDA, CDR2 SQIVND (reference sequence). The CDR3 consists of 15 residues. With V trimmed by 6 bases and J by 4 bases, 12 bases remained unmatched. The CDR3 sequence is CASRSRPGQTYEQYF. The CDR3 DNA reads TGTGCCAGTAGGAGTCGTCCGGGACAGACTTACGAGCAGTACTTC.

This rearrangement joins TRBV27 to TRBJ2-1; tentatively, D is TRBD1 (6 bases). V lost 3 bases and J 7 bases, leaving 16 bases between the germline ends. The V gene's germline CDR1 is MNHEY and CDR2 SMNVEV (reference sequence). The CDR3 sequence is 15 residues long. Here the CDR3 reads CASSFPGHRVNEQFF. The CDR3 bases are TGTGCCAGCAGTTTCCCGGGACACCGTGTTAATGAGCAGTTCTTC.

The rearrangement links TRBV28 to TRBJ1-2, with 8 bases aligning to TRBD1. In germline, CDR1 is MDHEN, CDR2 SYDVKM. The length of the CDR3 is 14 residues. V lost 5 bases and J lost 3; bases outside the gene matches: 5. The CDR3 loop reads CASSTGQGDYGYTF. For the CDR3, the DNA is TGTGCCAGCAGTACCGGACAGGGTGACTATGGCTACACCTTC.

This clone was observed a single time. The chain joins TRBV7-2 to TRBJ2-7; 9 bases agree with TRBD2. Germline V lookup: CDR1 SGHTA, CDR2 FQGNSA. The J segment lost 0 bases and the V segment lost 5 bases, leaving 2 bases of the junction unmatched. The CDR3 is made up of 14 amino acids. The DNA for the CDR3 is TGTGCCAGCAGCAGCGGGGGGAGCTCCTACGAGCAGTACTTC. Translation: CASSSGGSSYEQYF.

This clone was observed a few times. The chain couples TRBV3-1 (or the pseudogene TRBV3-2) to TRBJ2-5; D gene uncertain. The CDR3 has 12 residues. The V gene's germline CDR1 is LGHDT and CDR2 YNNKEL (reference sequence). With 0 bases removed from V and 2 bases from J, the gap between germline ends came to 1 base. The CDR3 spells CASSQDQETQYF. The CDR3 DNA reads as TGTGCCAGCAGCCAAGATCAAGAGACCCAGTACTTC.

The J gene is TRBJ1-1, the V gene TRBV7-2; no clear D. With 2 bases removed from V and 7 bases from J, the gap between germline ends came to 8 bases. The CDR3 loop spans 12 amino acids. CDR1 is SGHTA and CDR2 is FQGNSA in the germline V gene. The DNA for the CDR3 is TGTGCCAGCAGCTTAAAAAGATTTGAAGCTTTCTTT. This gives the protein CASSLKRFEAFF.

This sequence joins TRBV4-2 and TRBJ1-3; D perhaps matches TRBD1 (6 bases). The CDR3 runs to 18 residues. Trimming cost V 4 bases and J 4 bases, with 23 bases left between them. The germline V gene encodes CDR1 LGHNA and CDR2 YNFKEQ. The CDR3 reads CASSPSSGTSKLGNTIYF. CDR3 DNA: TGTGCCAGCAGCCCAAGCTCCGGGACATCAAAACTCGGAAACACCATATATTTT.

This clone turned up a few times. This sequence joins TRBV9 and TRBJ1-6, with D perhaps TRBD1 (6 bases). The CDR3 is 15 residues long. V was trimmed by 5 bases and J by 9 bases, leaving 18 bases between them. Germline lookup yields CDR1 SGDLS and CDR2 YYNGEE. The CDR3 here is CASSLDRFSVSPLHF. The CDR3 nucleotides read TGTGCCAGCAGTTTGGACAGATTTTCTGTTTCACCCCTCCACTTT.

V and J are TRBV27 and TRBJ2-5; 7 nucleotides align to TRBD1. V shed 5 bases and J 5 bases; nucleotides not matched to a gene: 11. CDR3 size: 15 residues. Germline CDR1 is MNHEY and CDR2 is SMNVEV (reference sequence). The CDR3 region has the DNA TGTGCCAGCAGTCAACCAGGGGGTTACTGGGAGACCCAGTACTTC. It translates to CASSQPGGYWETQYF.

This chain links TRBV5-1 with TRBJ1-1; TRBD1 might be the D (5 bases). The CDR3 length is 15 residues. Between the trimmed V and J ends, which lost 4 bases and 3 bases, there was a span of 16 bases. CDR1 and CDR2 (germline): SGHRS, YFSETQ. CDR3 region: CASSGLLGAHTEAFF. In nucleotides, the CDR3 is TGCGCCAGCAGCGGACTATTAGGGGCACACACTGAAGCTTTCTTT.

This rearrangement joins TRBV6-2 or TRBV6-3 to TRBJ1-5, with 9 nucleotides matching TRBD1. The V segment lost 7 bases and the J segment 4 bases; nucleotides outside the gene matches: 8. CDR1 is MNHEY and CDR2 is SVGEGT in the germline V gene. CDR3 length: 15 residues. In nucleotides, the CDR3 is TGTGCCAGCAACCCCTTGACAGGGGGTAATCAGCCCCAGCATTTT. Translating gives CASNPLTGGNQPQHF.

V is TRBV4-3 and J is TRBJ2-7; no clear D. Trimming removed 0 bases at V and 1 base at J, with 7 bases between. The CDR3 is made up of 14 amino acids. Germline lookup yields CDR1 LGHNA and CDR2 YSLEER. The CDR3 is CASSQDAGSYEQYF. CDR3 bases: TGCGCCAGCAGCCAAGACGCCGGATCCTACGAGCAGTACTTC.

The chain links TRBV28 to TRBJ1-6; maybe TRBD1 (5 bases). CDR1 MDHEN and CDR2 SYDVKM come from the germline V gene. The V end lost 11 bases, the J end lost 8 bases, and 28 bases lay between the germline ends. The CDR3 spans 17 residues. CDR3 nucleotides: TGTGCCGGGGGGGGGAGATCTCTGAGAACACGGCATTCACCCCTCCACTTT. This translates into CAGGGRSLRTRHSPLHF.

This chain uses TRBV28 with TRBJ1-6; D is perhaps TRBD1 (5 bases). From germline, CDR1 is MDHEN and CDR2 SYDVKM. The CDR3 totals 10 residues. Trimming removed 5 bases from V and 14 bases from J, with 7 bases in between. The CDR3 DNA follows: TGTGCCAGCAGTGGAGGGGCCCTCCACTTT. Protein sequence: CASSGGALHF.

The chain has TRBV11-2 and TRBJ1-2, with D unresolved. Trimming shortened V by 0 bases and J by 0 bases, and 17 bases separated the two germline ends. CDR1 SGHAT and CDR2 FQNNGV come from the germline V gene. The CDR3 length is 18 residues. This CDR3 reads CASSLDGSLGRPNYGYTF. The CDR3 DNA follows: TGTGCCAGCAGCTTAGACGGATCTCTAGGGAGACCTAACTATGGCTACACCTTC.

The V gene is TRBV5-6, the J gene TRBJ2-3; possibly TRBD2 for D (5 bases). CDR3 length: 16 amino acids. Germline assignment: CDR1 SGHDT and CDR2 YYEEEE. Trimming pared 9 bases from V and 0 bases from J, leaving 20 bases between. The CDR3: CATRRQDLTSTDTQYF. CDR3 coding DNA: TGTGCCACCCGCCGGCAGGACTTAACTAGCACAGATACGCAGTATTTT.